This TCR beta chain derives from a study of blood T cells in healthy people across ages (dated by TCRdb to the mid-2010s). Concerning the study at large: In model experiments, template switching captured roughly one uniquely barcoded TCR beta cDNA molecule for every two T cells. To avoid experimental bias, donors of different ages were spread randomly across the sequencing lanes. The study analyzed two additional independent replicas of 1 million unique cDNA reads from the same blood draw for two donors, one aged 18 to 30 and one aged 80 or older. The study measured age-related changes in TCR beta repertoire diversity using deep sequencing normalized with unique cDNA molecular identifiers. The donors were split into four age groups: young (average approximately 16 years), middle-aged (roughly 39), aged (around 67) and long-lived (roughly 77).

As concerns this clonotype: Its antigen has not been determined. No base quality information exists; no much larger clone differs at one position.

To prepare the library, 5' RACE was applied. Sequenced on an Illumina HiSeq 2500. The second PCR ran for about 6 to 11 cycles and used a J-beta primer mix along with a sample-barcoded 5' primer. A template-switch 5' adaptor carrying 12 random nucleotides introduced a unique molecular identifier onto each TCR beta cDNA molecule. Each sample yielded at least 3 million CDR3-containing paired-end reads. All of the RNA was converted into first-strand cDNA using the Mint cDNA synthesis kit, with a TRBC-specific oligonucleotide serving as the primer. Following uracil-DNA glycosylase treatment, all cDNA underwent a first 18-cycle PCR with the universal primers M1SS and BC2_uni_R. The authors processed their data as follows. Each sample was normalized by randomly selecting 1 million high-quality reads, each carrying a distinct molecular identifier. Reads sharing molecular identifiers were discarded rather than binned into consensus sequences. CDR3 identification, clonotype clustering and error correction used MiTCR with a Q25 quality threshold and the strictest error-elimination algorithm. A nonparametric unseen species model using Euler transformation provided a lower-bound estimate of total TCR beta diversity. Using fastp trimming at Q25 and MiXCR clonotype assembly, TCRdb reanalyzed the public sequencing data and kept in-frame beta chains. Rows with a matching CDR3 protein are joined into one entry that keeps the most common DNA and genes. These V and J calls are TCRdb output, not the study's own analysis. Across this sample there are around 400,000 distinct CDR3 sequences, with about 49% seen only once. The ten top clones hold approximately 51% of the sample.

The 40 or so donors, aged roughly 6 to 90 years, were systemically healthy Caucasian individuals from Russia. Approximately 10 milliliters of peripheral blood were collected from each donor into EDTA-treated Vacutainer tubes. Ficoll-Paque density-gradient centrifugation was used to isolate PBMCs, with at least 6.5 million per sample. Total RNA, at least 6 micrograms per sample, was extracted from PBMCs with Trizol reagent. Naive CD45RAhigh/CD27high T cell percentages were measured by flow cytometry on a PBMC aliquot from every donor. What the work shows at the level of the full study, not this receptor alone: Bulk unsorted PBMC profiling prevented conclusive comparison of naive and antigen-experienced compartments. The CMV infection status of donors was not known, potentially confounding age-related changes in expanded clonotypes. Observed TCR beta diversity correlated strongly with the percentage of naive T cells measured by flow cytometry. Observed TCR beta diversity per million T cells fell roughly linearly with age, and a significant reduction was already apparent by age around 44. Estimates of total diversity based on one million sequenced T cells were regarded as lower bounds and as underestimates. Compared with the aged group, the long-lived group had more naive CD4+ T cells, fewer expanded clones and increased TCR diversity, a pattern suggesting age selection.

Taken from cysteine to phenylalanine, the CDR3 has 15 residues. CDR3 DNA only is kept here, 45 bases in frame from base 1. V has 4 bases trimmed and J has 7 bases trimmed; junction bases matching no gene number 1. The germline V gene provides CDR1 KGHDR and CDR2 SFDVKD. This clonotype originated in a man aged 55 to 70 in good health. Sequenced input: blood. The sequence joins TRBV24-1 to TRBJ2-1, with 15 bases in between that match TRBD2. The DNA reads as follows: TGTGCCACCAGTGACGGGACTAGCGGGAGGAATGAGCAGTTCTTC. Its protein product is CATSDGTSGRNEQFF.